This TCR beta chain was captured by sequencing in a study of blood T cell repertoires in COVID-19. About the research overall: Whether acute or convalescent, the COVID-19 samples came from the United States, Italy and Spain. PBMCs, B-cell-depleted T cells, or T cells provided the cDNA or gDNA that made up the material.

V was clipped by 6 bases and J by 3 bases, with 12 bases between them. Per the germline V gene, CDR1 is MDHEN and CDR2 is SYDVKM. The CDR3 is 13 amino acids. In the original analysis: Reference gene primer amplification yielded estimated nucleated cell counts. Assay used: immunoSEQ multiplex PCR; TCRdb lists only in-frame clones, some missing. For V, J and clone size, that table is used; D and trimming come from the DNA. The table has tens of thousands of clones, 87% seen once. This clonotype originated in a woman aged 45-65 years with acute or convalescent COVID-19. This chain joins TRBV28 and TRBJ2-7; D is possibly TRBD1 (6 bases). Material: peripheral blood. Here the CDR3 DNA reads TGTGCCAGCAGAACAGGGTCTAACTACGAGCAGTACTTC. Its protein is CASRTGSNYEQYF.